The clone carrying this T cell receptor beta chain was counted between two and nine times. These data come from a study of T cell repertoires in aging, cancer and after chemotherapy. Rearranged V-D-J TRB sequences were amplified with a mixed TRB-A/B primer pool. MiXCR, run by TCRdb on the multiplex PCR reads, gives a single entry per CDR3 protein. The sample contains fewer than 15,000 distinct CDR3 sequences, 25% of which appear only once. TCR beta rearrangements were amplified from peripheral blood genomic DNA. J gave up 0 bases and V 5 bases, and 7 bases lay outside the gene matches. The CDR3 is 16 amino acids. The germline gives CDR1 MNHEY, CDR2 SMNVEV (reference sequence).

The sequence came from a human donor in good health. The rearrangement joins TRBV27 to TRBJ1-5; 7 nucleotides match TRBD1. The sample comprised blood. The chain's CDR3 is CASSTTGTASNQPQHF. For the CDR3, the DNA is TGTGCCAGCAGTACAACCGGGACAGCTAGCAATCAGCCCCAGCATTTT.